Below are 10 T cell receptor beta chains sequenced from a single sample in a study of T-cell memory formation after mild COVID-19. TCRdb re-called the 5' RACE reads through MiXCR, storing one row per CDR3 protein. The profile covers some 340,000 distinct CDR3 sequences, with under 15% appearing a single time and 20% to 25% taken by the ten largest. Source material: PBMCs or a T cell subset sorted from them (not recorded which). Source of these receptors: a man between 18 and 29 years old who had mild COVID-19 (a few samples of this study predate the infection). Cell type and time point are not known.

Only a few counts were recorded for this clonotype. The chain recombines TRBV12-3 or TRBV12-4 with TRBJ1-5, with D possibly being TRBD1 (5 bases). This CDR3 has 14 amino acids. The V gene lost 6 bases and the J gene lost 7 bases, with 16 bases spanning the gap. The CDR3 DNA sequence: TGTGCCAGCAGCTGGGGCCCACAAGGGCAGCCCCAGCATTTT. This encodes CASSWGPQGQPQHF.

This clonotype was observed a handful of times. This CDR3 is CASSIRWDTQNSPLHF. DNA of the CDR3: TGTGCCAGTAGTATCCGTTGGGACACCCAAAATTCACCCCTCCACTTT. The rearrangement joins TRBV19 to TRBJ1-6, with D possibly matching TRBD1 (6 bases). The CDR3 sequence is 16 residues long. The germline gives CDR1 LNHDA, CDR2 SQIVND (reference sequence). Trimming left V 3 bases short and J 7 bases short, with 16 bases between.

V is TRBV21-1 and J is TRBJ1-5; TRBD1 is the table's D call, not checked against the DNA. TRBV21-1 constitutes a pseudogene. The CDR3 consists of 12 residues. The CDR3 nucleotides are TGTGCCAATACAGGGAAAAATCAGCCCCAGCATTTT. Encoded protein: CANTGKNQPQHF.

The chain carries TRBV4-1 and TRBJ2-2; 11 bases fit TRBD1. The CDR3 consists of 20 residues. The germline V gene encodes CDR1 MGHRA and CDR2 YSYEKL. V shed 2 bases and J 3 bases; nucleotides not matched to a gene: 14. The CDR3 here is CASSQSGSADRGHDTGELFF. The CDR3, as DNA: TGCGCCAGCAGCCAATCAGGATCAGCGGACAGGGGGCACGACACCGGGGAGCTGTTTTTT.

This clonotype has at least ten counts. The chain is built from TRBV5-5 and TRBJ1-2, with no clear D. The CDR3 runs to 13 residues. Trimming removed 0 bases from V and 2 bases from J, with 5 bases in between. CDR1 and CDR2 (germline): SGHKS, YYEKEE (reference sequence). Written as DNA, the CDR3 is TGTGCCAGCAGCTTGGACGGGAACTATGGCTACACCTTC. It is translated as CASSLDGNYGYTF. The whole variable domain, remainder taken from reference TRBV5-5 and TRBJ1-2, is DAGVTQSPTHLIKTRGQQVTLRCSPISGHKSVSWYQQVLGQGPQFIFQYYEKEERGRGNFPDRFSARQFPNYSSELNVNALLLGDSALYLCASSLDGNYGYTFGSGTRLTVV.

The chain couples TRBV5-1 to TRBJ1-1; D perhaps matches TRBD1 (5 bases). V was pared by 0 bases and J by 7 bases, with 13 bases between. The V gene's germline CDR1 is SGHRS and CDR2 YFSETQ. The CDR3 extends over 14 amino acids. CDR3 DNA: TGCGCCAGCAGCTTGGAAGGAGGGACGGGTGAAGCTTTCTTT. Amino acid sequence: CASSLEGGTGEAFF.

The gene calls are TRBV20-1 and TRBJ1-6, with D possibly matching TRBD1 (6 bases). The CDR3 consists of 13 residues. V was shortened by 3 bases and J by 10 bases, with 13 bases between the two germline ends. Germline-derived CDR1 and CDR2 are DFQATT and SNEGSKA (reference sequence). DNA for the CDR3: TGCAGTGCTAGGTTACAGGGCATGTCACCCCTCCACTTT. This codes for CSARLQGMSPLHF.

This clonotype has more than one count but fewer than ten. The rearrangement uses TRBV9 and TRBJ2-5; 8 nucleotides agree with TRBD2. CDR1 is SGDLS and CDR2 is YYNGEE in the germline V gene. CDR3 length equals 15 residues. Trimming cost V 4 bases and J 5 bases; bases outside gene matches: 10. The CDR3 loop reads CASSLRSGEIETQYF. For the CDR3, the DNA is TGTGCCAGCAGCCTTCGTAGCGGGGAGATCGAGACCCAGTACTTC. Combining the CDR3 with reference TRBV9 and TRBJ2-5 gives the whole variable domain DSGVTQTPKHLITATGQRVTLRCSPRSGDLSVYWYQQSLDQGLQFLIQYYNGEERAKGNILERFSAQQFPDLHSELNLSSLELGDSALYFCASSLRSGEIETQYFGPGTRLLVL.

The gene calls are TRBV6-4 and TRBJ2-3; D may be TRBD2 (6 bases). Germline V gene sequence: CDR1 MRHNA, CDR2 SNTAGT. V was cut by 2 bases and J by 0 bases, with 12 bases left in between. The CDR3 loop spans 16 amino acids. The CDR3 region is CASSDGMGGSTDTQYF. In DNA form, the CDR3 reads TGTGCCAGCAGTGACGGGATGGGAGGTAGCACAGATACGCAGTATTTT.

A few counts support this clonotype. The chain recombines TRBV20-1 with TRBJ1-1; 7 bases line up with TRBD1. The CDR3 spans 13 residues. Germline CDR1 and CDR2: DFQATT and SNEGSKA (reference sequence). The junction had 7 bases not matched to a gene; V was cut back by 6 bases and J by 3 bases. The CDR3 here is CSAQGQKDTEAFF. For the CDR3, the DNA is TGCAGTGCGCAGGGACAGAAAGACACTGAAGCTTTCTTT.